This passage covers 2 T cell receptor beta chains from one sample sequenced in a study of shared clonotypes between healthy human individuals. Produced via immunoSEQ multiplex PCR; TCRdb's table is partial and in-frame only. Of about 2.4 million clones listed, around nine tenths are singletons. Sample: naive CD4+ T cells sorted from blood. Subset defined: CD45RA+ positively selected. These receptors came from a man aged 18 to 35 in good health.

This chain uses TRBV6-4 with TRBJ2-3, with unresolved D. The germline V gene has CDR1 MRHNA and CDR2 SNTAGT. The CDR3 extends over 10 amino acids. The V and J ends lost 10 bases and 2 bases respectively, with 4 bases between them. CDR3 protein: CAINTDTQYF. The CDR3 bases are TGTGCCATTAACACAGATACGCAGTATTTT.

Concerning this clone: A clone one base away is much larger, so this may be a read error. The same CDR3 can be traced to other DNA sequences in this sample. The V and J genes are TRBV25-1 and TRBJ2-7, with D unresolved. Germline CDR1 reads MGHDK; CDR2 reads SYGVNS. The CDR3 runs 11 residues. V was cut by 2 bases and J by 3 bases, with 2 bases left in between. Written as DNA, the CDR3 is TGTGCCAGCAGTGAAGGCTACGAGCAGTACTTC. This sequence encodes CASSEGYEQYF.